The rows below give T cell receptor beta chains drawn from one sample of a study of T cells in localized non-small cell lung cancer. Sequenced by immunoSEQ multiplex PCR; TCRdb stores in-frame clones only, minus some. The repertoire has 52,000 or so clones, 86% of them found once; the top ten carry 18%. The sample was peripheral blood, taken before any cancer treatment. These receptors were collected from a male donor aged 60 or over with stage III squamous cell lung carcinoma. Each CDR3 is given with its conserved first and last residue. The order of the fields is clone size, V gene, D gene, J gene, CDR3 DNA, CDR3 protein. A D gene is named only where the DNA matches it firmly. For some rows the clone size is stated as once, few or many, or as a class when expanded; others skip it.

size: .
V: TRBV28
D: .
J: TRBJ2-7
DNA: TGTGCCAGCAGTTTGCCACAGTGGGACAAGCAGTACTTC
CDR3: CASSLPQWDKQYF

size: .
V: TRBV2
D: TRBD1
J: TRBJ2-3
DNA: TGTGCCAGCAGGGACAGGGGATATAGCACAGATATGCAGTATTTT
CDR3: CASRDRGYSTDMQYF

size: few
V: TRBV10-3
D: .
J: TRBJ1-3
DNA: TGTGCCATCACTCCTGTATCGGCTGGAAACACCATATATTTT
CDR3: CAITPVSAGNTIYF

size: .
V: TRBV18
D: TRBD1
J: TRBJ1-2
DNA: TGTGCCAGCTCACCACTCCAGGGGGCGAGCTATGGCTACACCTTC
CDR3: CASSPLQGASYGYTF

size: .
V: TRBV5-1
D: TRBD2
J: TRBJ2-3
DNA: TGCGCCAGCAGCTGGACTAGCCAAACTTCCACAGATACGCAGTATTTT
CDR3: CASSWTSQTSTDTQYF

size: .
V: TRBV5-6
D: TRBD1
J: TRBJ2-7
DNA: TGTGCCAGCAGCCTCCCCCCGGGACAGGGGCACTACGAGCAGTACTTC
CDR3: CASSLPPGQGHYEQYF

size: few
V: TRBV7-9
D: .
J: TRBJ1-2
DNA: TGTGCCAGCAGCTTCGCGCTCTCGGTGGATGGCTACACCTTC
CDR3: CASSFALSVDGYTF

size: .
V: TRBV7-9
D: .
J: TRBJ2-7
DNA: TGTGCCAGCAGCTTAAGTGTCACCTCCTACGAGCAGTACTTC
CDR3: CASSLSVTSYEQYF

size: .
V: TRBV5-1
D: TRBD2
J: TRBJ2-7
DNA: TGCGCCAGCAGCTTGTCGGTAAGCGGGAATTACGAGCAGTACTTC
CDR3: CASSLSVSGNYEQYF

size: .
V: TRBV7-9
D: .
J: TRBJ2-4
DNA: TGTGCCAGCAGCTTAGGACATTTCAAAAACATTCAGTACTTC
CDR3: CASSLGHFKNIQYF

size: .
V: TRBV10-1
D: .
J: TRBJ2-6
DNA: TGCGCCAGCAGTGTGTGCTGGGGAACTGGGGCCAACGTCCTGACTTTC
CDR3: CASSVCWGTGANVLTF

size: .
V: TRBV5-1
D: .
J: TRBJ1-2
DNA: TGCGCCAGCAGCTTGGAAAATAACTATGGCTACACCTTC
CDR3: CASSLENNYGYTF

size: .
V: TRBV7-9
D: .
J: TRBJ2-5
DNA: TGTGCCAGCAGCTTGGCAGGCGGGGGCCCAGAGACCCAGTACTTC
CDR3: CASSLAGGGPETQYF

size: .
V: TRBV9
D: TRBD1
J: TRBJ2-2
DNA: TGTGCCAGCAGCGGGGGTCCCGGGACAGGGCACACCGGGGAGCTGTTTTTT
CDR3: CASSGGPGTGHTGELFF

size: once
V: TRBV6-6
D: .
J: TRBJ2-6
DNA: TGTGCCAGCATCTCTGGGGCCAACGTCCTGACTTTC
CDR3: CASISGANVLTF

size: .
V: TRBV6-5
D: .
J: TRBJ1-5
DNA: TGTGCCAGCAGTTACACACAAGCCGGAAATCAGCCCCAGCATTTT
CDR3: CASSYTQAGNQPQHF

size: .
V: TRBV19
D: .
J: TRBJ1-2
DNA: TGTGCCAGTAGCGACCCAGGGAGGTATGTCTACACCTTC
CDR3: CASSDPGRYVYTF

size: .
V: TRBV5-1
D: .
J: TRBJ2-7
DNA: TGCGCCAGCAGCTTGGTGGACAGCTCCTACGAGCAGTACTTC
CDR3: CASSLVDSSYEQYF

size: few
V: TRBV28
D: TRBD1
J: TRBJ1-1
DNA: TGTGCCAGTAACCGGGACAGCGACACTGAAGCTTTCTTT
CDR3: CASNRDSDTEAFF

size: .
V: TRBV5-4
D: TRBD2
J: TRBJ2-7
DNA: TGTGCCAGCAGCCCGGGGGGGACTAGCGGGAGATCCTACGAGCAGTACTTC
CDR3: CASSPGGTSGRSYEQYF

size: .
V: TRBV2
D: .
J: TRBJ1-2
DNA: TGTGCCAGCAGTGACTTTGGGGTAGCGGGTGACTATGGCTACACCTTC
CDR3: CASSDFGVAGDYGYTF

size: .
V: TRBV5-1
D: .
J: TRBJ2-7
DNA: TGCGCCAGCAGCTCGGAGCGGATCTCCTACGAGCAGTACTTC
CDR3: CASSSERISYEQYF

size: .
V: TRBV9
D: .
J: TRBJ2-5
DNA: TGTGCCAGCAGCGTGGGGGGCGGGCAAGAGACCCAGTACTTC
CDR3: CASSVGGGQETQYF

size: .
V: TRBV19
D: .
J: TRBJ1-6
DNA: TGTGCCAGTAGTATCGAAAGACAGTCGCATTCACCCCTCCACTTT
CDR3: CASSIERQSHSPLHF

size: few
V: TRBV6-6
D: .
J: TRBJ2-5
DNA: TGTGCCAGCAGTTACGGCAGGGGTGCAGAGACCCAGTACTTC
CDR3: CASSYGRGAETQYF

size: .
V: TRBV5-1
D: TRBD1
J: TRBJ2-2
DNA: TGCGCCAGCAGCTTGGGACAGGGTCCCGGGGAGCTGTTTTTT
CDR3: CASSLGQGPGELFF

size: once
V: TRBV4-2
D: TRBD2
J: TRBJ2-5
DNA: TGTGCCAGCAGCCAAGATTCAGCGGGAAGGACGGAGACCCAGTACTTC
CDR3: CASSQDSAGRTETQYF

size: .
V: TRBV5-1
D: .
J: TRBJ1-1
DNA: TGCGCCAGCAGCTTGGAAGCTACAGGGTTCGGTACTGAAGCTTTCTTT
CDR3: CASSLEATGFGTEAFF

size: .
V: TRBV19
D: .
J: TRBJ2-3
DNA: TGTGCCAGTAGTCCAGGAGGACGCCCCACACTGGACACAGATACGCAGTATTTT
CDR3: CASSPGGRPTLDTDTQYF

size: .
V: TRBV19
D: .
J: TRBJ2-3
DNA: TGTGCCAGCACTCAGGGTGGACGGACCACAGATACGCAGTATTTT
CDR3: CASTQGGRTTDTQYF

size: .
V: TRBV27
D: .
J: TRBJ2-7
DNA: TGTGCCAGCAGTTTATCTCAGGGTTTGTCCTACGAGCAGTACTTC
CDR3: CASSLSQGLSYEQYF

size: few
V: TRBV10-3
D: .
J: TRBJ1-1
DNA: TGTGCCATCAGTGATTGGCAGAAGAACACTGAAGCTTTCTTT
CDR3: CAISDWQKNTEAFF

size: .
V: TRBV5-1
D: .
J: TRBJ2-7
DNA: TGCGCCAGCAGCTTGGCCGGGAATTACGAGCAGTACTTC
CDR3: CASSLAGNYEQYF

size: .
V: TRBV4-1
D: .
J: TRBJ2-2
DNA: TGCGCCAGCAGCCACCTAGCGTTCTTGGACCCCGGGGAGCTGTTTTTT
CDR3: CASSHLAFLDPGELFF

size: .
V: TRBV7-2
D: TRBD2
J: TRBJ2-7
DNA: TGTGCCAGCAGCTTCTCGAGCGGGATTTCCTACGAGCAGTACTTC
CDR3: CASSFSSGISYEQYF

size: .
V: TRBV15
D: TRBD1
J: TRBJ2-5
DNA: TGTGCCACCTCAGGGGGAAGGATAACGACAGGGAAGGAAGAGACCCAGTACTTC
CDR3: CATSGGRITTGKEETQYF

size: few
V: TRBV19
D: .
J: TRBJ1-1
DNA: TGTGCCAGTAATCGGGGGGCGCGTTCTGAAGCTTTCTTT
CDR3: CASNRGARSEAFF

size: .
V: TRBV7-2
D: .
J: TRBJ1-6
DNA: TGTGCCAGCAGCCGAAGGACAGTCTATAATTCACCCCTCCACTTT
CDR3: CASSRRTVYNSPLHF

size: .
V: TRBV30
D: .
J: TRBJ1-4
DNA: TGTGCCTGGAGTGTACTGGGGCCCAGTCGTGAAAAACTGTTTTTT
CDR3: CAWSVLGPSREKLFF

size: .
V: TRBV5-8
D: TRBD1
J: TRBJ2-7
DNA: TGTGCCAGCAGCTTTATTGTCCGGACAGGGTCCGCACACGAGCAGTACTTC
CDR3: CASSFIVRTGSAHEQYF

size: .
V: TRBV28
D: TRBD1
J: TRBJ2-5
DNA: TGTGCCAGCAGTCTCGGGACAGGGAGCGAGACCCAGTACTTC
CDR3: CASSLGTGSETQYF

size: .
V: TRBV5-4
D: TRBD1
J: TRBJ2-5
DNA: TGTGCCAGCAGCTTGAACAGGGGGCTGTTGGAGACCCAGTACTTC
CDR3: CASSLNRGLLETQYF

size: few
V: TRBV6-5
D: .
J: TRBJ1-1
DNA: TGTGCCAGCAGTTACACGGCGAACAGTCGGACTGAAGCTTTCTTT
CDR3: CASSYTANSRTEAFF

size: .
V: TRBV9
D: TRBD2
J: TRBJ2-5
DNA: TGTGCCAGCAGCGTAGGAGCGGGGCCCCAAGAGACCCAGTACTTC
CDR3: CASSVGAGPQETQYF

size: .
V: TRBV7-3
D: TRBD1
J: TRBJ2-5
DNA: TGTGCCAGCAGAAATATTCGGGTCAGGACAGGGTTGGAGACCCAGTACTTC
CDR3: CASRNIRVRTGLETQYF

size: .
V: TRBV9
D: .
J: TRBJ2-1
DNA: TGTGCCAGCAGCGTAGAAGGTGCAGGGGCGGGTGAGCAGTTCTTC
CDR3: CASSVEGAGAGEQFF

size: .
V: TRBV7-6
D: .
J: TRBJ2-2
DNA: TGTGCCAGCAGCTGGGGTGGGCGGGACACCGGGGAGCTGTTTTTT
CDR3: CASSWGGRDTGELFF

size: .
V: TRBV6-5
D: .
J: TRBJ1-6
DNA: TGTGCCAGCAGTTACCGCCAAATCCTTTCACCCCTCCACTTT
CDR3: CASSYRQILSPLHF

size: few
V: TRBV6-1
D: .
J: TRBJ1-2
DNA: TGTGCCAGCAGTGGCAAATATGGCTACACCTTC
CDR3: CASSGKYGYTF